The 13 T cell receptor beta chains reported below all come from one sample, sequenced in a study of response to subunit inactivated influenza vaccine. MiXCR was run by TCRdb on the RT-PCR reads, yielding one entry per CDR3 protein. Of fewer than 200,000 distinct CDR3 sequences listed, about 9.3% are singletons. Sequencing used non-naive T cells sorted from PBMCs, obtained on the day of vaccination. The receptor source for this set is a man over 45 who received an inactivated influenza vaccine.

This clonotype was observed at least ten times. The chain is built from TRBV15 and TRBJ2-5; D possibly corresponds to TRBD2 (6 bases). The CDR3 totals 15 residues. V gave up 3 bases and J gave up 2 bases, with 13 bases separating them. The germline V gene encodes CDR1 LNHNV and CDR2 YYDKDF (reference sequence). CDR3 nucleotide sequence: TGTGCCACCAGCAGGTCCGGGACTGTTCAAGAGACCCAGTACTTC. It codes for CATSRSGTVQETQYF. Looking up the rest from reference TRBV15 and TRBJ2-5 gives the full variable domain: DAMVIQNPRYQVTQFGKPVTLSCSQTLNHNVMYWYQQKSSQAPKLLFHYYDKDFNNEADTPDNFQSRRPNTSFCFLDIRSPGLGDTAMYLCATSRSGTVQETQYFGPGTRLLVL.

This clonotype came up many times. The rearrangement uses TRBV12-3 or TRBV12-4 and TRBJ2-2; no definite D call. V shed 3 bases and J shed 5 bases, with 13 bases lying between them. The CDR3 runs to 15 residues. As DNA, the CDR3 is TGTGCCAGCAGTTTCCGTCTAGGTGGGACCGGGGAGCTGTTTTTT. Its translation: CASSFRLGGTGELFF.

This clonotype came up a few times. This chain links TRBV27 with TRBJ1-1, with TRBD1 as a possible D gene (5 bases). Trimming pared 2 bases from V and 4 bases from J, leaving 14 bases between. The V gene's germline CDR1 is MNHEY and CDR2 SMNVEV (reference sequence). The CDR3 sequence is 15 residues long. CDR3 DNA sequence: TGTGCCAGCAGTTTACGGTACGGGGGTGGCACTGAAGCTTTCTTT. Amino acid sequence: CASSLRYGGGTEAFF.

This clonotype appeared many times. CDR3 region: CSVEDRGGSTDTQYF. CDR3 coding DNA: TGCAGCGTTGAAGATCGCGGCGGTAGCACAGATACGCAGTATTTT. The V and J genes are TRBV29-1 and TRBJ2-3; D ambiguous. CDR3 length: 15 residues. CDR1 is SQVTM, CDR2 ANQGSEA, per germline. Trimming cost V 0 bases and J 0 bases, with 10 bases left between them.

V is TRBV7-2 and J is TRBJ1-6; 11 bases fit TRBD1. Trimming at V came to 1 base and at J to 9 bases, leaving 5 bases not matched to a gene. The CDR3 extends over 16 amino acids. Germline-derived CDR1 and CDR2 are SGHTA and FQGNSA. Written as DNA, the CDR3 is TGTGCCAGCAGCTTAGGTGGGACAGGGGGTAGTTCACCCCTCCACTTT. Its translation: CASSLGGTGGSSPLHF.

This clonotype has a count of ten or more. V usage is TRBV10-3 and J usage is TRBJ2-5, with TRBD2 identical over 7 bases. V trimming: 0 bases; J trimming: 5 bases; junction bases outside the gene matches: 6. The germline gives CDR1 ENHRY, CDR2 SYGVKD. This CDR3 is built from 15 residues. Here the CDR3 DNA reads TGTGCCATCAGTGAGTCCGAACTAGCGAGGGAGACCCAGTACTTC. The encoded protein is CAISESELARETQYF.

The genes are TRBV6-2 or TRBV6-3 and TRBJ2-2; D remains ambiguous. V lost 7 bases, J lost 1 base, and 19 bases lay in between. The V gene's germline CDR1 is MNHEY and CDR2 SVGEGT. The CDR3 extends over 17 amino acids. The CDR3 bases are TGTGCCAGCACTCCCCCTCCCGGCGACGGGAACACCGGGGAGCTGTTTTTT. Translated, it gives CASTPPPGDGNTGELFF.

This clonotype came up a few times. The genes are TRBV6-5 and TRBJ1-2, with TRBD1 matching 9 bases. Germline-derived CDR1 and CDR2 are MNHEY and SVGAGI. The length of the CDR3 is 17 residues. V dropped 2 bases and J dropped 4; count of bases not matched to a gene: 11. CDR3 DNA sequence: TGTGCCAGCAGTTACAGGGGACAGGGCCCAAGGGGCTATGGCTACACCTTC. Amino acid sequence: CASSYRGQGPRGYGYTF.

The table lists this clonotype with a few counts. The chain employs TRBV6-5 and TRBJ1-2, with TRBD1 as a possible D gene (5 bases). Germline V gives CDR1 MNHEY, CDR2 SVGAGI. This CDR3 is 15 amino acids long. V dropped 0 bases and J dropped 4 bases, with 12 bases sitting between them. The CDR3 DNA follows: TGTGCCAGCAGTTACTCTCAGGGAAGAGGCTATGGCTACACCTTC. It yields the protein CASSYSQGRGYGYTF.

This clonotype was found a few times. This chain links TRBV7-8 with TRBJ1-5; D possibly corresponds to TRBD1 (5 bases). This CDR3 region has 15 residues. The V end was cut by 4 bases, the J end by 4 bases, with 14 bases between. Germline values: CDR1 SGHVS, CDR2 FQNEAQ. The CDR3 DNA follows: TGTGCCAGCAGCTCTTTTGAGGCAGGGAATCAGCCCCAGCATTTT. Its translation is CASSSFEAGNQPQHF.

This clonotype was counted at least ten times. This chain uses TRBV5-1 with TRBJ2-7; D ambiguous. Trimming cost V 2 bases and J 1 base, with 7 bases left between them. Per the germline V gene, CDR1 is SGHRS and CDR2 is YFSETQ. This CDR3 is built from 13 residues. CDR3 DNA: TGCGCCAGCAGCTTTGCCGAGTCCTACGAGCAGTACTTC. It translates to CASSFAESYEQYF.

This clonotype was counted at least ten times. The chain combines TRBV2 with TRBJ2-7; TRBD2 aligns across 7 bases. Germline trimming cut 3 bases from V and 5 bases from J; bases unmatched to any gene: 7. This CDR3 contains 14 residues. The germline CDR1 and CDR2 sequences are SNHLY and FYNNEI. The chain's CDR3 is CASSEGRDRDEQYF. Here the CDR3 DNA reads TGTGCCAGCAGTGAGGGGAGGGATAGGGACGAGCAGTACTTC.

The chain links TRBV20-1 to TRBJ1-6; D possibly corresponds to TRBD1 (5 bases). V was clipped by 1 base and J by 12 bases, with 13 bases between them. The CDR3 loop spans 13 amino acids. The germline gives CDR1 DFQATT, CDR2 SNEGSKA (reference sequence). The CDR3 coding sequence is TGCAGTGCTAGAGCGCAGGGTGGAGGACCCCTCCACTTT. This codes for CSARAQGGGPLHF.